This T cell receptor beta chain derives from a study of cytomegalovirus exposure and HLA in healthy donors. The study's findings and limits: Prediction of most subjects' HLA-A and HLA-B alleles by TCR beta sequences was reportedly accurate. Earlier findings revealed that most TCR beta V segments proved productive either about 90% or about 30% of the time.

Healthy bone marrow donors supplied every sample. Both 60 Vbeta primers and 13 Jbeta primers went into the PCR. The method was immunoSEQ multiplex PCR; TCRdb's version includes in-frame clones alone and lacks a portion of them. The profile covers 120,000 to 150,000 clones, with roughly 80% appearing a single time and around 3.4% taken by the ten largest. The length of the CDR3 is 13 residues. The V end was cut by 6 bases, the J end by 6 bases, with 13 bases between. Germline V CDR1 and CDR2: MDHEN, SYDVKM. For this clone: The antigen remains undetermined.

The receptor was isolated from a man aged 35 to 55 in good health and CMV-seronegative. The sequencing input was PBMCs. J is TRBJ2-3 and V is TRBV28; D uncertain. The CDR3, as DNA: TGTGCCAGCAGCTCCCCGATCGGGGATACGCAGTATTTT. Its protein is CASSSPIGDTQYF. Variable domain in full (rest from reference TRBV28 and TRBJ2-3): DVKVTQSSRYLVKRTGEKVFLECVQDMDHENMFWYRQDPGLGLRLIYFSYDVKMKEKGDIPEGYSVSREKKERFSLILESASTNQTSMYLCASSSPIGDTQYFGPGTRLTVL.